The 22 T cell receptor beta chains given below trace back to one sample, sequenced in a study of blood T cells in healthy people across ages. A sample-barcoded 5' primer and a J-beta primer mix were used in a second PCR of about 7 to 11 cycles. Each CDR3 protein is one row after TCRdb ran MiXCR on the 5' RACE reads. The table lists around 1.5 million distinct CDR3 sequences, around 36% of them singletons. The specimen was blood. The receptors were sampled from a woman in her 30s in good health.

This clonotype has at least ten counts. The rearrangement uses TRBV29-1 and TRBJ2-1; the match to TRBD2 covers 10 bases. This CDR3 contains 16 residues. CDR1 is SQVTM and CDR2 is ANQGSEA in the germline V gene. J was trimmed by 0 bases and V by 3 bases; bases with no gene match: 5. The CDR3 DNA reads as TGCAGCGTTGATAGAGCGGGGGGGAGCTCCTACAATGAGCAGTTCTTC. Residues: CSVDRAGGSSYNEQFF.

This clonotype was seen only once. The V gene is TRBV7-2, the J gene TRBJ2-1; D might be TRBD1 (5 bases). CDR1 and CDR2 from the germline V gene are SGHTA and FQGNSA. CDR3 length equals 16 residues. Trimming took off 5 bases at V and 2 bases at J, with 16 bases between the two ends. The CDR3 nucleotides are TGTGCCAGCAGCCCAGGACGCCCAGGGCCCTACAATGAGCAGTTCTTC. This sequence encodes CASSPGRPGPYNEQFF.

This clonotype was observed many times. The junction and the germline gene differ at one end; a read error may be behind it. The CDR3 region is CASSLERNTEAFF. Here the CDR3 DNA reads TGTGCCAGCAGCTTAGAAAGAAACACTGAAGCTTTCTTT. The genes are TRBV5-1 and TRBJ1-1; the D is unclear. From germline, CDR1 is SGHRS and CDR2 YFSETQ. The CDR3 loop spans 13 amino acids.

The chain links TRBV7-2 to TRBJ2-1; perhaps TRBD2 as D (6 bases). CDR1 is SGHTA, CDR2 FQGNSA, per germline. V lost 1 base, J lost 7 bases, and 14 bases lay in between. This CDR3 contains 15 residues. The CDR3: CASSLDYLGGNEQFF. The DNA for the CDR3 is TGTGCCAGCAGCTTAGACTACCTCGGAGGGAATGAGCAGTTCTTC.

The V gene is TRBV25-1, the J gene TRBJ1-5; possible D gene TRBD1, 5 bases. Between the trimmed V and J ends, which lost 2 bases and 6 bases, there was a span of 8 bases. The germline gives CDR1 MGHDK, CDR2 SYGVNS. There are 13 residues in the CDR3. CDR3 DNA sequence: TGTGCCAGCAGTGAAGGGACGGCTCAGCCCCAGCATTTT. Encoded protein: CASSEGTAQPQHF.

This clonotype was seen more than once but under ten times. The genes are TRBV3-1 and TRBJ2-7; TRBD2 matches 11 bases. Germline CDR1 is LGHDT and CDR2 is YNNKEL (reference sequence). With V trimmed by 4 bases and J by 4 bases, 6 bases remained unmatched. This CDR3 has 15 amino acids. The CDR3 DNA reads TGTGCCAGCAGCCCGGGACTAGCGGAGGGGTACGAGCAGTACTTC. This gives the protein CASSPGLAEGYEQYF.

The chain uses TRBV28 and TRBJ2-7, with D possibly TRBD1 on 6 matching bases. Trimming shortened V by 5 bases and J by 5 bases, and 22 bases separated the two germline ends. This CDR3 has 16 residues. CDR1 is MDHEN and CDR2 is SYDVKM in the germline V gene. The CDR3 coding sequence is TGTGCCAGCAGTATACCCATCCACAGGGTAAGGAACGAGCAGTACTTC. Translating gives CASSIPIHRVRNEQYF.

This chain connects TRBV29-1 to TRBJ1-1, with D tentatively TRBD1 (5 bases). V was shortened by 4 bases and J by 3 bases, with 9 bases between the two germline ends. The CDR3 is 12 residues long. Germline lookup yields CDR1 SQVTM and CDR2 ANQGSEA. The CDR3 DNA reads TGCAGCGTTGTGGGAGGGGACACTGAAGCTTTCTTT. It translates to CSVVGGDTEAFF.

In this sample, this clonotype turned up many times. This chain connects TRBV4-1 to TRBJ2-3; possibly TRBD2 for D (5 bases). The CDR3 loop spans 15 amino acids. Germline CDR1 reads MGHRA; CDR2 reads YSYEKL. Trimming shortened V by 0 bases and J by 2 bases, and 9 bases separated the two germline ends. The CDR3 loop reads CASSQEVAYTDTQYF. DNA for the CDR3: TGCGCCAGCAGCCAAGAGGTAGCGTACACAGATACGCAGTATTTT.

The chain uses TRBV20-1 and TRBJ2-5, with D maybe TRBD2 (6 bases). The germline gives CDR1 DFQATT, CDR2 SNEGSKA (reference sequence). The V end lost 5 bases, the J end lost 2 bases, and 15 bases lay between the germline ends. The CDR3 runs 14 residues. The CDR3 spells CSAESGGLQETQYF. For the CDR3, the DNA is TGCAGTGCTGAATCCGGGGGACTTCAAGAGACCCAGTACTTC.

The CDR3 DNA reads TGTGCCAGCAGCTTAAGGGCTAGCGAGGGGAATGAGCAGTTCTTC. Its translation: CASSLRASEGNEQFF. The chain joins TRBV7-3 to TRBJ2-1, with D perhaps matching TRBD2 (6 bases). The CDR3 loop spans 15 amino acids. Looked up from germline, CDR1 is SGHTA and CDR2 is FQGTGA. The V gene lost 1 base and the J gene lost 7 bases, with 14 bases spanning the gap.

This clonotype was picked up a small number of times. The rearrangement links TRBV24-1 to TRBJ2-7, with D possibly matching TRBD2 (6 bases). Between the trimmed V and J ends, which lost 9 bases and 5 bases, there was a span of 13 bases. The CDR3 covers 12 residues. From germline, CDR1 is KGHDR and CDR2 SFDVKD. In nucleotides, the CDR3 is TGTGCCACCCCTGGGGGGTCTGACGAGCAGTACTTC. Protein sequence: CATPGGSDEQYF.

V usage is TRBV7-6 and J usage is TRBJ2-1; 7 bases fit TRBD1. Germline V CDR1 and CDR2: SGHVS, FNYEAQ. The length of the CDR3 is 16 residues. V trimming: 5 bases; J trimming: 2 bases; junction bases outside the gene matches: 9. The CDR3 DNA reads as TGTGCCAGCAGCCAAGAGGGGGCCCCCCCCTACAATGAGCAGTTCTTC. Translated, it gives CASSQEGAPPYNEQFF.

The rearrangement links TRBV27 to TRBJ2-1, with 11 positions matching TRBD2. CDR1 is MNHEY, CDR2 SMNVEV, per germline (reference sequence). The CDR3 runs to 15 residues. V gave up 5 bases and J gave up 4 bases; unmatched junction bases: 4. The CDR3 DNA reads as TGTGCCAGCAGTCACACTAGCGGGGGTTACAATGAGCAGTTCTTC. It translates to CASSHTSGGYNEQFF.

As to this clonotype: A read error is likely, as this CDR3 ends without the conserved phenylalanine or tryptophan. The chain is built from TRBV7-2 and TRBJ2-1; possibly TRBD1 for D (6 bases). This CDR3 region has 15 residues. The V gene's germline CDR1 is SGHTA and CDR2 FQGNSA. V was shortened by 1 base and J by 8 bases, with 15 bases between the two germline ends. CDR3 amino acids: CASSLGQGKGDEQFV. The CDR3 region has the DNA TGTGCCAGCAGCTTAGGTCAGGGGAAAGGCGATGAGCAGTTCGTC.

CDR3 nucleotides: TGTGCCAGCAGCGTATTGGGGGCTTTGAACACCGGGGAGCTGTTTTTT. Translating it yields CASSVLGALNTGELFF. The J gene is TRBJ2-2, the V gene TRBV9; D is perhaps TRBD1 (6 bases). The germline V gene has CDR1 SGDLS and CDR2 YYNGEE. This CDR3 is built from 16 residues. Trimming removed 1 base from V and 1 base from J, with 11 bases in between.

This chain links TRBV27 with TRBJ2-3; D not certain. Germline CDR1 MNHEY, CDR2 SMNVEV (reference sequence). V gave up 0 bases and J gave up 0 bases, with 10 bases separating them. The CDR3 spans 16 residues. The CDR3 spells CASSLSPHLSTDTQYF. The CDR3 region has the DNA TGTGCCAGCAGTTTATCTCCCCACCTTAGCACAGATACGCAGTATTTT.

As regards this clonotype: With a much larger clone just one base away, this may be a read error. The V and J genes are TRBV4-1 and TRBJ2-3; TRBD1 matches at 7 bases. The V segment lost 0 bases and the J segment 0 bases; nucleotides outside the gene matches: 3. CDR1 is MGHRA, CDR2 YSYEKL, per germline. This CDR3 has 16 residues. CDR3 sequence reads: CASSQEGTASTDTQYF. CDR3 DNA: TGCGCCAGCAGCCAAGAGGGGACAGCCAGCACAGATACGCAGTATTTT.

The chain joins TRBV6-1 to TRBJ2-1, with TRBD2 matching 13 bases. With V trimmed by 1 base and J by 7 bases, 7 bases remained unmatched. The germline CDR1 and CDR2 sequences are MNHNS and SASEGT. The CDR3 is 17 residues long. This CDR3 reads CASSEVPLAGGPNEQFF. The CDR3 DNA reads as TGTGCCAGCAGTGAAGTCCCACTAGCGGGGGGGCCTAATGAGCAGTTCTTC.

In this sample, this clonotype turned up a few times. The gene calls are TRBV27 and TRBJ2-5, with D hard to call. Trimming took 3 bases from V and 3 from J, leaving 8 bases between them. The CDR3 sequence is 13 residues long. Germline CDR1 MNHEY, CDR2 SMNVEV (reference sequence). The CDR3 DNA sequence: TGTGCCAGCAGTTTTGCGAAAAAAGAGACCCAGTACTTC. Translation gives CASSFAKKETQYF.

This chain connects TRBV5-1 to TRBJ1-2; 8 bases align to TRBD1. The ends lost 0 bases at V and 3 bases at J; junction bases unmatched: 4. The CDR3 sequence is 15 residues long. Germline V gives CDR1 SGHRS, CDR2 YFSETQ. The CDR3 spells CASSLGQGIYYGYTF. CDR3 coding DNA: TGCGCCAGCAGCTTGGGACAGGGGATCTACTATGGCTACACCTTC.

The chain combines TRBV11-2 with TRBJ1-2; 8 positions match TRBD1. The CDR3 sequence is 16 residues long. Germline V gene lookup returns CDR1 SGHAT and CDR2 FQNNGV. The junction had 6 bases not matched to a gene; V was cut back by 3 bases and J by 0 bases. CDR3 amino acids: CASSLTGDWANYGYTF. CDR3 DNA sequence: TGTGCCAGCAGCTTGACAGGGGATTGGGCTAACTATGGCTACACCTTC.